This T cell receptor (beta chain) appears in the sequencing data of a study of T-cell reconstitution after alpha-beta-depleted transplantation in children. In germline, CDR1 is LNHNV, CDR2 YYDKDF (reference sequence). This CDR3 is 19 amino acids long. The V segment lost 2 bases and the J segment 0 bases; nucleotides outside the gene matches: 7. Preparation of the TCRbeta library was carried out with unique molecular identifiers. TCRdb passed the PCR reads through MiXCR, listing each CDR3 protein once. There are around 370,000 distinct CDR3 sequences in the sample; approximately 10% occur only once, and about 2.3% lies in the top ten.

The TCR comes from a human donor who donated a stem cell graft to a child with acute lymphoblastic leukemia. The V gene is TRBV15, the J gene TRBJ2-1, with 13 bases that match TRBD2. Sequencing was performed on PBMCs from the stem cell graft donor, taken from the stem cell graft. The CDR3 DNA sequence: TGTGCCACCAGCAGATCCGCCTGGACTAGCGGGAGCTCCTACAATGAGCAGTTCTTC. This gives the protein CATSRSAWTSGSSYNEQFF.